The present TCR beta chain was sequenced within a study of monozygotic twins with inflammatory bowel disease. Points from the study as a whole: Patients with IBD had less TCRbeta diversity (inverse Simpson) than their healthy co-twins.

The quantity of total RNA per TCR library was about 3,700 ng. TCRdb reprocessed the 5' RACE reads; each CDR3 protein has one entry and no DNA is given. The sample includes about 350,000 distinct CDR3 sequences. For this clonotype: Its specificity is unknown.

The CDR3 consists of 17 residues. Germline assignment: CDR1 MDHEN and CDR2 SYDVKM. This sequence originates from a human donor with ulcerative colitis or Crohn's disease, or a healthy co-twin of an affected twin (not recorded which). The sample comprised blood. The chain carries TRBV28 and TRBJ2-4; TCRdb designates TRBD1, a call that cannot be tested without DNA. The CDR3 spells CASSPLSWDLAKNIQYF. Full variable domain (missing parts from reference TRBV28 and TRBJ2-4): DVKVTQSSRYLVKRTGEKVFLECVQDMDHENMFWYRQDPGLGLRLIYFSYDVKMKEKGDIPEGYSVSREKKERFSLILESASTNQTSMYLCASSPLSWDLAKNIQYFGAGTRLSVL.